A single sample is the source of the 27 T cell receptor beta chains below, sequenced in a study of blood T cell repertoires in COVID-19. Sequenced by immunoSEQ multiplex PCR; TCRdb stores in-frame clones only, minus some. The sample records around 300,000 clones, 75% to 90% being singletons. Material: peripheral blood. The receptors stem from a woman in her 40s who had recovered from COVID-19.

The CDR3 reads CASSPPRGNQETQYF. The CDR3 coding sequence is TGTGCCAGCAGCCCCCCCCGGGGGAACCAAGAGACCCAGTACTTC. The V gene is TRBV7-9, the J gene TRBJ2-5; D is perhaps TRBD2 (6 bases). The germline V gene has CDR1 SEHNR and CDR2 FQNEAQ (reference sequence). There are 15 residues in the CDR3. The germline V and J ends were trimmed by 5 bases and 0 bases, with 13 bases remaining between them. Looking up the rest from reference TRBV7-9 and TRBJ2-5 gives the full variable domain: DTGVSQNPRHKITKRGQNVTFRCDPISEHNRLYWYRQTLGQGPEFLTYFQNEAQLEKSRLLSDRFSAERPKGSFSTLEIQRTEQGDSAMYLCASSPPRGNQETQYFGPGTRLLVL.

The gene calls are TRBV4-1 and TRBJ1-1, with D perhaps matching TRBD1 (5 bases). The CDR3 spans 15 residues. The germline CDR1 and CDR2 sequences are MGHRA and YSYEKL. Trimming shortened V by 0 bases and J by 7 bases, and 15 bases separated the two germline ends. CDR3 protein: CASSQEQGGSFEAFF. As DNA, the CDR3 is TGCGCCAGCAGCCAAGAGCAGGGAGGGTCCTTTGAAGCTTTCTTT.

The rearrangement links TRBV21-1 to TRBJ2-2; the listed D gene, TRBD2, was not tested against the DNA. TRBV21-1 is termed a pseudogene. The CDR3 has 16 amino acids. DNA for the CDR3: TGTGCCAGCAGCAAAACTAGCGGGAGGGCCACCGGGGAGCTGTTTTTT. It codes for CASSKTSGRATGELFF.

The rearrangement uses TRBV5-6 and TRBJ2-7; TRBD1 is a possible D gene (6 bases). The CDR3 consists of 13 residues. Germline V CDR1 and CDR2: SGHDT, YYEEEE. Deletions cut 3 bases from V and 7 bases from J, with 14 bases between. CDR3 nucleotides: TGTGCCAGCAGCTATCAGGGGTCGCGGGAGCAGTACTTC. This gives the protein CASSYQGSREQYF.

The chain links TRBV19 to TRBJ1-1; no definite D call. The CDR3 extends over 14 amino acids. From germline, CDR1 is LNHDA and CDR2 SQIVND (reference sequence). Deletions cut 7 bases from V and 4 bases from J, with 16 bases between. DNA of the CDR3: TGTGCCAGTACCAGTATGGCGGGCGGCACTGAAGCTTTCTTT. It specifies CASTSMAGGTEAFF. Filled out from reference TRBV19 and TRBJ1-1, the complete variable domain reads DGGITQSPKYLFRKEGQNVTLSCEQNLNHDAMYWYRQDPGQGLRLIYYSQIVNDFQKGDIAEGYSVSREKKESFPLTVTSAQKNPTAFYLCASTSMAGGTEAFFGQGTRLTVV.

Concerning this clone itself: The junction and the germline gene differ at one end; a read error may be behind it. The V call is TRBV3-1 (or the pseudogene TRBV3-2), the J call TRBJ2-5, with TRBD1 identical over 7 bases. Per the germline V gene, CDR1 is LGHDT and CDR2 is YNNKEL (reference sequence). CDR3 size: 11 residues. CDR3 amino acids: CASSQGGQGDF. CDR3 DNA: TGTGCCAGCAGCCAAGGGGGGCAGGGGGACTTC.

The rearrangement joins TRBV27 to TRBJ2-3; 16 bases align to TRBD2. Germline-derived CDR1 and CDR2 are MNHEY and SMNVEV (reference sequence). The CDR3 is 16 residues long. J was trimmed by 2 bases and V by 6 bases; bases with no gene match: 2. CDR3 coding DNA: TGTGCCAGCAGGGGACTAGCGGGAGGGCCCACAGATACGCAGTATTTT. Translation gives CASRGLAGGPTDTQYF.

V is TRBV10-1 and J is TRBJ2-7; D gene uncertain. V was trimmed by 8 bases and J by 3 bases, leaving 8 bases between them. CDR1 is WNHNN and CDR2 is SYGVQD in the germline V gene (reference sequence). The CDR3 has 11 residues. The CDR3 spells CASFGLYEQYF. CDR3 DNA: TGCGCCAGCTTTGGCCTCTACGAGCAGTACTTC.

The chain recombines TRBV5-1 with TRBJ2-3, with D tentatively TRBD2 (6 bases). Germline values: CDR1 SGHRS, CDR2 YFSETQ. The CDR3 has 14 residues. Trimming removed 4 bases from V and 4 bases from J, with 13 bases in between. In DNA, the CDR3 is TGCGCCAGCAGCCCCGTACTAGCCCCAGATACGCAGTATTTT. It translates to CASSPVLAPDTQYF.

The chain is built from TRBV7-2 and TRBJ2-7; D call uncertain. The V and J ends lost 5 bases and 9 bases respectively, with 17 bases between them. CDR3 size: 13 residues. CDR1 is SGHTA, CDR2 FQGNSA, per germline. The CDR3: CASSPPLHSGQYF. DNA of the CDR3: TGTGCCAGCAGCCCGCCACTACACTCGGGGCAGTACTTC.

This clone was seen only once. The chain links TRBV7-9 to TRBJ2-5, with a weak D call TRBD2 (6 bases). CDR3 length: 14 amino acids. Germline V CDR1 and CDR2: SEHNR, FQNEAQ (reference sequence). Trimming pared 8 bases from V and 1 base from J, leaving 14 bases between. The CDR3 spells CASADPGAQETQYF. The DNA for the CDR3 is TGTGCCAGCGCAGACCCGGGAGCCCAAGAGACCCAGTACTTC.

The chain recombines TRBV27 with TRBJ1-1, with D maybe TRBD1 (5 bases). Germline V lookup: CDR1 MNHEY, CDR2 SMNVEV (reference sequence). The CDR3 extends over 14 amino acids. The V end lost 6 bases, the J end lost 4 bases, and 15 bases lay between the germline ends. The CDR3 DNA sequence: TGTGCCAGCAGCCTACAGGACGGCGGCACTGAAGCTTTCTTT. It is translated as CASSLQDGGTEAFF.

This clone was recorded only once. In DNA form, the CDR3 reads TGCGCCAGCAGCTTGGTTGGTAGCGCCAACGAGCAGTACTTC. As protein: CASSLVGSANEQYF. V is TRBV5-1 and J is TRBJ2-7; maybe TRBD2 (5 bases). There are 14 residues in the CDR3. Trimming left V 0 bases short and J 5 bases short, with 12 bases between. Germline CDR1 reads SGHRS; CDR2 reads YFSETQ.

The chain links TRBV2 to TRBJ1-2; a possible D gene is TRBD1 (5 bases). Trimming stripped 6 bases from V and 8 bases from J, with 10 bases between. The CDR3 covers 11 residues. The germline CDR1 and CDR2 sequences are SNHLY and FYNNEI. The CDR3 loop is CASRGLGGYTF. The CDR3 region has the DNA TGTGCCAGCAGGGGGCTGGGGGGCTACACCTTC.

The chain links TRBV3-1 (or the pseudogene TRBV3-2) to TRBJ2-3, with 7 bases that match TRBD1. V was pared by 1 base and J by 5 bases, with 15 bases of the junction left unmatched. This CDR3 has 18 residues. Germline V gene data show CDR1 as LGHDT and CDR2 as YNNKEL (reference sequence). The CDR3 nucleotides are TGTGCCAGCAGCCAAGGACCATCTACAGGGGCTCGTAAAGATACGCAGTATTTT. Translating gives CASSQGPSTGARKDTQYF.

The chain combines TRBV2 with TRBJ1-5; 12 positions match TRBD1. Germline V gene lookup returns CDR1 SNHLY and CDR2 FYNNEI. The CDR3 length is 16 residues. V shed 6 bases and J 3 bases; nucleotides not matched to a gene: 6. CDR3 bases: TGTGCCAGCAGGGCGGGACAGGGGGCGGCCAATCAGCCCCAGCATTTT. It specifies CASRAGQGAANQPQHF. The full variable domain, completed using reference TRBV2 and TRBJ1-5, is EPEVTQTPSHQVTQMGQEVILRCVPISNHLYFYWYRQILGQKVEFLVSFYNNEISEKSEIFDDQFSVERPDGSNFTLKIRSTKLEDSAMYFCASRAGQGAANQPQHFGDGTRLSIL.

A few counts support this clone. The chain uses TRBV6-6 and TRBJ2-7; D is possibly TRBD2 (6 bases). Germline V gives CDR1 MNHNY, CDR2 SVGAGI (reference sequence). CDR3 length: 15 residues. Trimming took 2 bases from V and 6 from J, leaving 17 bases between them. The CDR3 bases are TGTGCCAGCAGTTACGGGACCCAGGGACTTTCCGAGCAGTACTTC. Its translation: CASSYGTQGLSEQYF.

The chain carries TRBV30 and TRBJ1-1; D is undetermined. V was pared by 0 bases and J by 5 bases, with 7 bases between. The germline V gene encodes CDR1 GTSNPN and CDR2 SVGIG (reference sequence). The CDR3 is made up of 12 amino acids. Written as DNA, the CDR3 is TGTGCCTGGAGTGTACCCAGGACTGAAGCTTTCTTT. Amino acids: CAWSVPRTEAFF.

This clone occurred a few times. The V gene is TRBV6-4, the J gene TRBJ2-7, with TRBD2 matching 9 bases. CDR1 is MRHNA and CDR2 is SNTAGT in the germline V gene. This CDR3 has 16 residues. Trimming at V came to 11 bases and at J to 1 base, leaving 15 bases not matched to a gene. CDR3 in DNA: TGTGCCCCACATTGGGGCGGGAGGGCCTTATCCTACGAGCAGTACTTC. Amino acid sequence: CAPHWGGRALSYEQYF.

This clone was seen more than once but under ten times. This sequence joins TRBV12-3 or TRBV12-4 and TRBJ2-1, with D possibly being TRBD1 (6 bases). CDR3 size: 13 residues. The V and J ends lost 6 bases and 9 bases respectively, with 15 bases between them. DNA for the CDR3: TGTGCCAGCAGCAAGAATAGGGGGAGTGAGCAGTTCTTC. This translates into CASSKNRGSEQFF.

The V and J genes are TRBV18 and TRBJ2-7, with a possible D match to TRBD2 (6 bases). Germline CDR1 KGHSH, CDR2 LQKENI. CDR3 length: 13 amino acids. Trimming left V 5 bases short and J 7 bases short, with 15 bases between. This chain's CDR3 is CASSFPGAEEQYF. The CDR3 coding sequence is TGTGCCAGCTCATTCCCGGGAGCGGAAGAGCAGTACTTC. The entire variable domain, with the rest obtained from reference TRBV18 and TRBJ2-7, is as follows: NAGVMQNPRHLVRRRGQEARLRCSPMKGHSHVYWYRQLPEEGLKFMVYLQKENIIDESGMPKERFSAEFPKEGPSILRIQQVVRGDSAAYFCASSFPGAEEQYFGPGTRLTVT.

V is TRBV30 and J is TRBJ2-5, with unresolved D. The length of the CDR3 is 16 residues. The germline V and J ends were trimmed by 3 bases and 2 bases, with 19 bases remaining between them. Germline CDR1 and CDR2: GTSNPN and SVGIG (reference sequence). The CDR3 sequence: CAWSPSLTLTQETQYF. In nucleotides, the CDR3 is TGTGCCTGGAGCCCCTCCCTGACTCTCACACAAGAGACCCAGTACTTC.

The V call is TRBV2, the J call TRBJ1-2; the D gene is possibly TRBD1 (6 bases). Germline CDR1 reads SNHLY; CDR2 reads FYNNEI. Trimming removed 7 bases from V and 4 bases from J, with 19 bases in between. The CDR3 totals 15 residues. The CDR3: CASNGVGRTAYGYTF. CDR3 nucleotide sequence: TGTGCCAGCAATGGTGTCGGTCGGACAGCCTATGGCTACACCTTC.

The genes are TRBV7-2 and TRBJ1-5; 8 positions match TRBD1. The CDR3 has 14 residues. Germline V lookup: CDR1 SGHTA, CDR2 FQGNSA. The junction had 5 bases not matched to a gene; V was cut back by 3 bases and J by 7 bases. In DNA form, the CDR3 reads TGTGCCAGCAGCTTCGGACAGGGAGACCAGCCCCAGCATTTT. Translation: CASSFGQGDQPQHF.

The J gene is TRBJ2-3, the V gene TRBV11-3; 7 bases fit TRBD2. The CDR3 extends over 15 amino acids. CDR1 is SGHNT and CDR2 is YENEEA in the germline V gene. V lost 1 base to trimming and J lost 2 bases; unmatched junction nucleotides: 3. The CDR3 is CASSLAGGPTDTQYF. DNA for the CDR3: TGTGCCAGCAGCTTAGCGGGAGGTCCCACAGATACGCAGTATTTT.

V gene TRBV3-1 (or the pseudogene TRBV3-2) combines with J gene TRBJ2-1; the match to TRBD2 covers 12 bases. The CDR3 extends over 17 amino acids. CDR1 is LGHDT, CDR2 YNNKEL, per germline (reference sequence). The junction had 3 bases not matched to a gene; V was cut back by 3 bases and J by 0 bases. CDR3 sequence reads: CASSHTSGGSSYNEQFF. CDR3 bases: TGTGCCAGCAGCCACACTAGCGGGGGGAGCTCCTACAATGAGCAGTTCTTC.

This chain links TRBV21-1 with TRBJ2-5; TRBD1 is the table's D call, not checked against the DNA. TRBV21-1 is an annotated pseudogene. The CDR3 extends over 16 amino acids. CDR3 in amino acids: CASSNQDRRNQETQYF. The CDR3, as DNA: TGTGCCAGCAGCAATCAGGACAGGAGGAACCAAGAGACCCAGTACTTC.